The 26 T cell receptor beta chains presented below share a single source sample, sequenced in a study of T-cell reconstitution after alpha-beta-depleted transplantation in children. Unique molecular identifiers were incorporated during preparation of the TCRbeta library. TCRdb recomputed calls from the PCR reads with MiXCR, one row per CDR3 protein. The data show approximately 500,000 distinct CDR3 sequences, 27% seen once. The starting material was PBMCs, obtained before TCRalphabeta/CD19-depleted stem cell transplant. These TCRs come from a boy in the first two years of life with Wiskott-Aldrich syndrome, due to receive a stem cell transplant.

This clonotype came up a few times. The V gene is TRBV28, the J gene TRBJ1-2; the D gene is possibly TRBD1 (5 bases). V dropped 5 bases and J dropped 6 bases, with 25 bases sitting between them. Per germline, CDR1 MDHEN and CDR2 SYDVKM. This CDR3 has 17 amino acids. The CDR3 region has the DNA TGTGCCAGCAGTGGGACGGCAGCTCCCCGGAGTACTCATGGCTACACCTTC. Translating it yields CASSGTAAPRSTHGYTF.

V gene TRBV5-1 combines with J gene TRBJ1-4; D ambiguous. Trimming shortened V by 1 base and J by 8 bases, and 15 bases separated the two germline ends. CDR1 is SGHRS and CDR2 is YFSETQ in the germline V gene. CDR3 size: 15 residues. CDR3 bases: TGCGCCAGCAGCTTGACGTTAACGCGGGGAGAAAAACTGTTTTTT. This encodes CASSLTLTRGEKLFF.

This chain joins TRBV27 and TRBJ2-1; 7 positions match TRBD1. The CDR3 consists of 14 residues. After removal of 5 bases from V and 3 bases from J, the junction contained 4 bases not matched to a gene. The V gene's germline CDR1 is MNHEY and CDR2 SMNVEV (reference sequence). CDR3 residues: CASSQGEFYNEQFF. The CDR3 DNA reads TGTGCCAGCAGTCAGGGGGAATTCTACAATGAGCAGTTCTTC.

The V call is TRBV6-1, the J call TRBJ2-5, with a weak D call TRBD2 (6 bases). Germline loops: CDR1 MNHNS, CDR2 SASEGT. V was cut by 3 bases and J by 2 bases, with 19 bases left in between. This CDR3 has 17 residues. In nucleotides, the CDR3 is TGTGCCAGCAGTGAGGGATACCTAGCGCGAGTTCAAGAGACCCAGTACTTC. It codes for CASSEGYLARVQETQYF.

The CDR3 protein is CSARFSRGQETQYF. CDR3 in DNA: TGCAGTGCCCGGTTCAGCCGGGGCCAAGAGACCCAGTACTTC. The chain couples TRBV20-1 to TRBJ2-5; tentative D call: TRBD2 (5 bases). The CDR3 totals 14 residues. The V gene's germline CDR1 is DFQATT and CDR2 SNEGSKA (reference sequence). V shed 6 bases and J shed 1 base, with 15 bases lying between them.

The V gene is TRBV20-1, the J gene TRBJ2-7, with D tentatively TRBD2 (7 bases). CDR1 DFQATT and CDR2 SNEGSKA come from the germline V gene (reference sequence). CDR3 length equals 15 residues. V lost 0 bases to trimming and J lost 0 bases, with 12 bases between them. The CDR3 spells CSARDWGGGSYEQYF. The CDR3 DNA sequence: TGCAGTGCTAGAGATTGGGGAGGGGGCTCCTACGAGCAGTACTTC.

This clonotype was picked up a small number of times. CDR3 sequence: CASSKEGYEQFF. CDR3 bases: TGCGCCAGCAGCAAAGAAGGGTATGAGCAGTTCTTC. The rearrangement links TRBV5-1 to TRBJ2-1; D is undetermined. V was clipped by 4 bases and J by 8 bases, with 10 bases between them. This CDR3 contains 12 residues. The germline CDR1 and CDR2 sequences are SGHRS and YFSETQ.

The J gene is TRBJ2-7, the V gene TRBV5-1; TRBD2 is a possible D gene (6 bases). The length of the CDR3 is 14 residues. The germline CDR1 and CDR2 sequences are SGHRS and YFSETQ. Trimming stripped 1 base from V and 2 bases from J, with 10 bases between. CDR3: CASSLWGDPYEQYF. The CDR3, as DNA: TGCGCCAGCAGCTTGTGGGGGGACCCCTACGAGCAGTACTTC.

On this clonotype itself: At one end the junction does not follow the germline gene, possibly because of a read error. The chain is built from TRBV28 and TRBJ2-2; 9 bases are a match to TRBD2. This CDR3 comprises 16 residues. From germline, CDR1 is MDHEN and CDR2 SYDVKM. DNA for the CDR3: TGTGCCAGCAGTTTATGGGCTAGCGGGAAGGCCGGGCAGCTGTTTTTT. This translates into CASSLWASGKAGQLFF. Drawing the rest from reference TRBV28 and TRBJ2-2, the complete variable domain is DVKVTQSSRYLVKRTGEKVFLECVQDMDHENMFWYRQDPGLGLRLIYFSYDVKMKEKGDIPEGYSVSREKKERFSLILESASTNQTSMYLCASSLWASGKAGQLFFGEGSRLTVL.

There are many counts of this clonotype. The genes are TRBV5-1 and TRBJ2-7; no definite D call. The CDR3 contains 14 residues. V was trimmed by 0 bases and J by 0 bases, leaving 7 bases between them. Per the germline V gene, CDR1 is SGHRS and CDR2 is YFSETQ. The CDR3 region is CASSLDPASYEQYF. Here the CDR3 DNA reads TGCGCCAGCAGCTTGGATCCGGCCTCCTACGAGCAGTACTTC.

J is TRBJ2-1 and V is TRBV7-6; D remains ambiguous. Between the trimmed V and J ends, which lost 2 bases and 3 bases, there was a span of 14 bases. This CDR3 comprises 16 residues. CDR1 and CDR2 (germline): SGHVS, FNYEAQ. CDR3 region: CASSLLTSLSYNEQFF. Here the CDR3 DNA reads TGTGCCAGCAGCTTATTGACAAGTTTAAGCTACAATGAGCAGTTCTTC.

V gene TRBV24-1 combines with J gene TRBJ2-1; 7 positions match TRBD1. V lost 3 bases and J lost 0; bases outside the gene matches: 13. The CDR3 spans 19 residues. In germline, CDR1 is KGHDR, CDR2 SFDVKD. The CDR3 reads CATSDKPGQRRSSYNEQFF. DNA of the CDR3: TGTGCCACCAGTGATAAACCGGGACAGCGCCGTTCCTCCTACAATGAGCAGTTCTTC.

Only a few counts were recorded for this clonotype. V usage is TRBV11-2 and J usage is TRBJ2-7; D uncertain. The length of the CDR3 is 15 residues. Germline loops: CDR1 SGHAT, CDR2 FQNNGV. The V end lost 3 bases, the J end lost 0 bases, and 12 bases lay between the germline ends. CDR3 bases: TGTGCCAGCAGCTTCGCTCCCCGCAACTCCTACGAGCAGTACTTC. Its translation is CASSFAPRNSYEQYF.

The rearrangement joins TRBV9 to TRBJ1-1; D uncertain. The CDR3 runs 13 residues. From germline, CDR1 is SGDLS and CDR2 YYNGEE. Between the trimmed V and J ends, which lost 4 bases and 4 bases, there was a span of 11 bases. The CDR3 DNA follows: TGTGCCAGCAGCTCTATGGTGGGCACTGAAGCTTTCTTT. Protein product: CASSSMVGTEAFF.

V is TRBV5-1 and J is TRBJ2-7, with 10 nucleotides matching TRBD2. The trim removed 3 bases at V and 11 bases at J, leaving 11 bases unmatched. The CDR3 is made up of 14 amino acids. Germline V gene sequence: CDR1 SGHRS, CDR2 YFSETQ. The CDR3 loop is CASSSPGASGSKYF. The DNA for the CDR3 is TGCGCCAGCAGCTCCCCAGGGGCTAGCGGGAGTAAGTACTTC.

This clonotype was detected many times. The CDR3 is CASSPGLAGVYEQYF. CDR3 nucleotides: TGTGCCAGCAGCCCGGGACTAGCGGGAGTCTACGAGCAGTACTTC. The V gene is TRBV12-3 or TRBV12-4, the J gene TRBJ2-7; TRBD2 aligns across 14 bases. V lost 6 bases to trimming and J lost 3 bases; unmatched junction nucleotides: 4. This CDR3 has 15 amino acids.

The CDR3 spells CASSFQTGWPGANVLTF. CDR3 DNA: TGTGCCAGCAGTTTCCAGACAGGGTGGCCTGGGGCCAACGTCCTGACTTTC. V gene TRBV12-3 or TRBV12-4 combines with J gene TRBJ2-6; 7 bases are a match to TRBD1. V shed 3 bases, J shed 2 bases, and the junction held 7 bases outside the gene matches. CDR3 length: 17 residues.

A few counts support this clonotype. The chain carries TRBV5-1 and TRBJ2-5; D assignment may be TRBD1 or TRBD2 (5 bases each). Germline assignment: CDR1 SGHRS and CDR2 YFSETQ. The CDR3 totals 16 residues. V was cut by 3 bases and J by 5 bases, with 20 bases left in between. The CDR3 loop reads CASSSVPLRGSETQYF. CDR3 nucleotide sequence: TGCGCCAGCAGCTCCGTCCCCCTGAGGGGATCGGAGACCCAGTACTTC.

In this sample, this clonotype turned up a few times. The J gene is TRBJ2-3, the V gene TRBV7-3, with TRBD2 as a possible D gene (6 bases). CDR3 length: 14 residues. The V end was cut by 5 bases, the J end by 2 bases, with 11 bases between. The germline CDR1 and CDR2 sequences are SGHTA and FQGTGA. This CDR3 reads CASSLTSYTDTQYF. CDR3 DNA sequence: TGTGCCAGCAGCCTGACTAGTTACACAGATACGCAGTATTTT.

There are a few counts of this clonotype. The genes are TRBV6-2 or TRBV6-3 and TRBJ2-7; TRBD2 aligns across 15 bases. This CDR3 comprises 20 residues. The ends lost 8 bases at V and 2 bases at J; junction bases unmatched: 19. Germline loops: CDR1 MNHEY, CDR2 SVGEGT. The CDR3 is CASSRTRMGLAGGTAYEQYF. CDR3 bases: TGTGCCAGCTCACGGACCCGCATGGGACTAGCGGGAGGAACGGCCTACGAGCAGTACTTC.

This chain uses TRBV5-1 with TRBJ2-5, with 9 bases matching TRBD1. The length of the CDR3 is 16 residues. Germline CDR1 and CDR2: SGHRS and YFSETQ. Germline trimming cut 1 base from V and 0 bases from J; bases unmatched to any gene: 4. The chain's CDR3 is CASSLLGQGNQETQYF. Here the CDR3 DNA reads TGCGCCAGCAGCTTGCTAGGACAGGGGAACCAAGAGACCCAGTACTTC.

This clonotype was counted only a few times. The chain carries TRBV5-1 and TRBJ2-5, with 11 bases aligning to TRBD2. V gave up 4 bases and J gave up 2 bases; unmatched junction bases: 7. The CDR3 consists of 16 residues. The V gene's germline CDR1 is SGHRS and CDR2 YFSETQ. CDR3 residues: CASSVPGLAEQETQYF. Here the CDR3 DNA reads TGCGCCAGCAGCGTACCGGGACTAGCGGAACAAGAGACCCAGTACTTC. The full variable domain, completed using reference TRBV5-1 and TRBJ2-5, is KAGVTQTPRYLIKTRGQQVTLSCSPISGHRSVSWYQQTPGQGLQFLFEYFSETQRNKGNFPGRFSGRQFSNSRSEMNVSTLELGDSALYLCASSVPGLAEQETQYFGPGTRLLVL.

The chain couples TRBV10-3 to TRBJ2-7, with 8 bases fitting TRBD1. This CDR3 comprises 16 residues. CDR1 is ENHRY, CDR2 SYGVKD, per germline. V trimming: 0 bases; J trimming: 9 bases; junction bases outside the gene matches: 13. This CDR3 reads CAISESLSGTGTAQYF. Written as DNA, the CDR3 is TGTGCCATCAGTGAGTCGTTATCCGGGACAGGTACCGCGCAGTACTTC.

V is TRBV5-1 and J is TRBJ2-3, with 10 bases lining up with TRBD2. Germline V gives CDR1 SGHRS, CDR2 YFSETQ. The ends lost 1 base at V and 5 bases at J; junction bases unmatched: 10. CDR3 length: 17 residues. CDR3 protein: CASSLQPTSGTIDTQYF. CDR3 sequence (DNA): TGCGCCAGCAGCTTGCAGCCCACTAGCGGGACGATAGATACGCAGTATTTT.

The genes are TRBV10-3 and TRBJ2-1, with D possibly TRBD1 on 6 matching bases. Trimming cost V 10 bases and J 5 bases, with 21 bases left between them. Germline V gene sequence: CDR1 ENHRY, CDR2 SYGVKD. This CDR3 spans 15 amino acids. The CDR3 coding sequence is TGTGCCACTGGAAACGGAGCAGACAGGAACAATGAGCAGTTCTTC. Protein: CATGNGADRNNEQFF.

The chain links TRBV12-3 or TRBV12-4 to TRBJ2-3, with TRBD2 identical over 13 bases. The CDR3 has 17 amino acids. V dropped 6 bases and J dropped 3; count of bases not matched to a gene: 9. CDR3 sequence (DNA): TGTGCCAGCAGCAAGAACCTGGGACTAGCGGGGACAGATACGCAGTATTTT. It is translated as CASSKNLGLAGTDTQYF.